Listed below are T cell receptor beta chains from one sample, sequenced in a study of blood T cell repertoires in COVID-19. Produced via immunoSEQ multiplex PCR; TCRdb's table is partial and in-frame only. The table lists 190,000 or so clones, just under 90% of them singletons, with 0.88% in the top ten. Material for sequencing was peripheral blood. These TCRs come from a woman under 30 who had recovered from COVID-19. Both conserved end residues are part of each CDR3. A D gene is named only where the DNA matches it firmly. Only part of the rows carry a size: once, few, many, or a class if the clone is expanded.

TRBJ1-5 NA NA TRBV19 14 TGTGCCACTTCTAGACGGGACAACAATCAGCCCCAGCATTTT CATSRRDNNQPQHF
TRBJ1-6 NA NA TRBV10-2 15 TGCGCCAGCAGTGAGTCTACAGGGATTAATTCACCCCTCCACTTT CASSESTGINSPLHF
TRBJ1-2 TRBD1 NA TRBV3-1/TRBV3-2 14 TGTGCCAGCAGCCCTCCAGGGGGCGCGAGGGGCTACACCTTC CASSPPGGARGYTF
TRBJ1-6 NA NA TRBV4-3 17 TGCGCCAGCAGCCAAGAGCTGTCAGGGGCGAACAATTCACCCCTCCACTTT CASSQELSGANNSPLHF
TRBJ2-5 TRBD2 NA TRBV24-1 17 TGTGCCACCAGTGATTCCCGGACTAGCACTCTTTCGGAGACCCAGTACTTC CATSDSRTSTLSETQYF
TRBJ2-1 TRBD2 NA TRBV4-1 14 TGCGCCAGCACTACCCGACTAGCGGGAGGGGAGCAGTTCTTC CASTTRLAGGEQFF
TRBJ2-7 TRBD1 NA TRBV29-1 15 TGCAGCGTTGAGTTCTCCGGGACAGGGGTACACGAGCAGTACTTC CSVEFSGTGVHEQYF
TRBJ2-7 TRBD1 NA TRBV9 15 TGTGCCAGCAGCGTTTCGGGACAGGACTCCTACGAGCAGTACTTC CASSVSGQDSYEQYF
TRBJ2-5 NA NA TRBV24-1 17 TGTGCCACCAGTGACCCAATGGACACTCGGTACCAAGAGACCCAGTACTTC CATSDPMDTRYQETQYF
TRBJ2-3 TRBD1 few TRBV6-5 16 TGTGCCAGCAGTTACTCTCCGGGACAGGGATCAGATACGCAGTATTTT CASSYSPGQGSDTQYF
TRBJ2-3 TRBD2 NA TRBV5-4 12 TGTGCCAACGGACTAGTCACAGATACGCAGTATTTT CANGLVTDTQYF
TRBJ2-5 NA NA TRBV7-9 15 TGTGCCAGCAGCTTAGATGGGCGTACTCAAGAGACCCAGTACTTC CASSLDGRTQETQYF
TRBJ1-2 NA NA TRBV4-3 12 TGCGCCAGCAGCCAAGCGAACTATGGCTACACCTTC CASSQANYGYTF
TRBJ1-2 NA NA TRBV4-2 14 TGTGCCAGCAGCCTCCGGGACACGAACTATGGCTACACCTTC CASSLRDTNYGYTF
TRBJ2-5 NA NA TRBV7-2 15 TGTGCCAGCAGCTTGGAGGGGACGACCCAAGAGACCCAGTACTTC CASSLEGTTQETQYF
TRBJ2-2 NA NA TRBV7-3 13 TGTGCCAGCAGCTTAATGAGAGGGGGGGAGCTGTTTTTT CASSLMRGGELFF
TRBJ1-4 TRBD1 NA TRBV6-2/TRBV6-3 15 TGTGCCAGCAGCTCAGGACAGGGTCGGGATGAAAAACTGTTTTTT CASSSGQGRDEKLFF
TRBJ2-5 TRBD2 NA TRBV5-1 16 TGCGCCAGCAGCCTAACTAGCGGGGGGGCTTGGGAGACCCAGTACTTC CASSLTSGGAWETQYF
TRBJ2-2 NA NA TRBV5-1 13 TGCGCCAGCAGCTTGGACAGCACCGGGGAGCTGTTTTTT CASSLDSTGELFF
TRBJ1-1 NA once TRBV5-8 13 TGTGCCAGCAGCTTGCGGAGGGAATGGGAAGCTTTCTTT CASSLRREWEAFF
TRBJ2-7 NA NA TRBV19 14 TGTGCCAGTAGTTTGGCAGATTCTTCCTACGAGCAGTACTTC CASSLADSSYEQYF
TRBJ2-1 TRBD2 NA TRBV5-1 16 TGCGCCAGCAGCTTAGAGCCGACTAGCGGGGGGAATGAGCAGTTCTTC CASSLEPTSGGNEQFF
TRBJ1-5 NA NA TRBV7-2 17 TGTGCCAGCAGCTTAGAGTCGTCACGGTATAGCAATCAGCCCCAGCATTTT CASSLESSRYSNQPQHF
TRBJ2-3 NA NA TRBV7-8 12 TGTGCCAGCAGCCTCCGGGAAGATACGCAGTATTTT CASSLREDTQYF
TRBJ2-2 TRBD2 NA TRBV4-1 19 TGCGCCAGCAGCCAAAGCCCAATTCCCGGGACTAGCCCCACCGGGGAGCTGTTTTTT CASSQSPIPGTSPTGELFF
TRBJ1-2 TRBD1 once TRBV19 14 TGTGCCAGTAATTATAGGACAGGGTTTTTCGGCTACACCTTC CASNYRTGFFGYTF
TRBJ1-1 NA NA TRBV2 14 TGTGCCAGCAGGGAGAACAACATGAACACTGAAGCTTTCTTT CASRENNMNTEAFF
TRBJ2-1 TRBD2 NA TRBV5-1 17 TGCGCCAGCAGCCTACTCCGCCGACTAGCGGGAGGGACTGAGCAGTTCTTC CASSLLRRLAGGTEQFF
TRBJ1-1 NA NA TRBV7-8 15 TGTGCCAGCAGCTTAACCAAGGACAGTTACACTGAAGCTTTCTTT CASSLTKDSYTEAFF
TRBJ1-4 TRBD1 once TRBV4-3 15 TGCGCCAGCAGCCAAGGAACAGGGGGCAGGGAAAAACTGTTTTTT CASSQGTGGREKLFF
TRBJ2-1 NA few TRBV9 14 TGTGCCAGCAGCGTGCAAGCGGGCCCCAATGAGCAGTTCTTC CASSVQAGPNEQFF
TRBJ2-2 TRBD2 NA TRBV9 19 TGTGCCAGCAGCCCCCGCTGGTTAGCGGGAGGTCCGAACACCGGGGAGCTGTTTTTT CASSPRWLAGGPNTGELFF
TRBJ1-2 NA NA TRBV6-5 14 TGTGCCAGCAGGAATGACCCGGCGGGGTATGGCTACACCTTC CASRNDPAGYGYTF
TRBJ1-6 NA NA TRBV27 12 TGTGCCAGCAGTACCGGCGGAGCACCCCTCCACTTT CASSTGGAPLHF
TRBJ2-3 TRBD1 NA TRBV19 13 TGTGCCAGTAGTGACAGGGGGGTAGATACGCAGTATTTT CASSDRGVDTQYF
TRBJ1-3 NA NA TRBV30 18 TGTGCCTGGAGTAATAAGGGACTCCCAATAAGCTCTGGAAACACCATATATTTT CAWSNKGLPISSGNTIYF
TRBJ2-2 NA NA TRBV7-2 14 TGTGCCAGCAGGCTCGCGCGGGTCACCGGGGAGCTGTTTTTT CASRLARVTGELFF
TRBJ1-6 NA NA TRBV7-2 14 TGTGCCAGCAGCTTTCTGTCCCGGGAGGCACCCCTCCACTTT CASSFLSREAPLHF
TRBJ1-5 NA NA TRBV6-2/TRBV6-3 15 TGTGCCAGCAGTTACCGGACAGTTAGCAATCAGCCCCAGCATTTT CASSYRTVSNQPQHF
TRBJ1-2 NA NA TRBV5-1 13 TGCGCCAGCAGCTTACAACAGAACTATGGCTACACCTTC CASSLQQNYGYTF
TRBJ1-2 NA NA TRBV6-2/TRBV6-3 13 TGTGCCAGCAGTTATGGCAGGGGCAATGGCTACACCTTC CASSYGRGNGYTF
TRBJ1-2 TRBD1 NA TRBV2 16 TGTGCCAGCATCCCGACAGGGCCAGACTACAACTATGGCTACACCTTC CASIPTGPDYNYGYTF
TRBJ2-5 NA NA TRBV5-5 13 TGTGCCAGCAGCTTTCAACAGCAAGAGACCCAGTACTTC CASSFQQQETQYF
TRBJ2-2 TRBD2 few TRBV2 15 TGTGCCAGTCACATTAGCGGGGGAAACACCGGGGAGCTGTTTTTT CASHISGGNTGELFF
TRBJ2-5 NA once TRBV7-8 15 TGTGCCAGCAGCTTAGTTTATGCAGTACCAGAGACCCAGTACTTC CASSLVYAVPETQYF
TRBJ2-5 NA NA TRBV7-9 14 TGTGCCAGCAGCGTTGGCAGCGGCCAAGAGACCCAGTACTTC CASSVGSGQETQYF
TRBJ2-5 NA NA TRBV28 16 TGTGCCAGCAGTTCACGGACAGACCCGTACCAAGAGACCCAGTACTTC CASSSRTDPYQETQYF
TRBJ1-2 NA NA TRBV7-3 16 TGTGCCAGCAGCTTAAGTCTCGGGACTAACGTCTATGGCTACACCTTC CASSLSLGTNVYGYTF
TRBJ2-3 NA once TRBV7-3 13 TGTGCCAGCAGCTTATTTCCGTCAGATACGCAGTATTTT CASSLFPSDTQYF
TRBJ2-5 TRBD2 NA TRBV6-5 13 TGTGCCAGGAATTCTAGCGGGAAGAAGACCCAGTACTTC CARNSSGKKTQYF
TRBJ2-1 NA NA TRBV6-2/TRBV6-3 13 TGTGCCAGCAGTTACACTATAGGCAATGAGCAGTTCTTC CASSYTIGNEQFF
TRBJ2-5 NA NA TRBV6-5 12 TGTGCCAGCAGCCCGGAGGGGGAGACCCAGTACTTC CASSPEGETQYF
TRBJ2-4 TRBD1 NA TRBV7-9 15 TGTGCCAGCAGCTCTTTAACAGGGGTCAAAAACATTCAGTACTTC CASSSLTGVKNIQYF
TRBJ2-5 NA NA TRBV18 15 TGTGCCAGCTCACCCATGACAGGGACTCAAGAGACCCAGTACTTC CASSPMTGTQETQYF
TRBJ2-3 TRBD2 NA TRBV3-1/TRBV3-2 18 TGTGCCAGCAGCCAAGCATACGGGGGCGGGGGGGTCCCAGATACGCAGTATTTT CASSQAYGGGGVPDTQYF
TRBJ2-2 NA many TRBV4-3 16 TGCGCCAGCAGCCAAGCCGGCGGCTCGAACACCGGGGAGCTGTTTTTT CASSQAGGSNTGELFF
TRBJ2-4 NA NA TRBV27 16 TGTGCCAGCAGTACTAGAGGGCCACAATACGGGAACATTCAGTACTTC CASSTRGPQYGNIQYF
TRBJ1-6 NA NA TRBV7-9 15 TGTGCCAGCAGCACCTGGACAGTAAGGAATTCACCCCTCCACTTT CASSTWTVRNSPLHF
TRBJ1-6 TRBD1 NA TRBV6-6 14 TGTGCCAGTCTGACAGGGAGTCCTTATTCACCCCTCCACTTT CASLTGSPYSPLHF